The sequence of this T cell receptor beta chain was determined in a study of T cells in Graves' hyperthyroidism and ophthalmopathy (dated 2019 in TCRdb). For the study in its entirety: Peripheral blood samples were taken at the time of initial diagnosis, prior to any treatment. In roughly six Graves' hyperthyroidism patients, the study also compared T-cell repertoires from thyroid tissue with T-cell repertoires from blood. The 80 to 100 discovery patients were randomly divided into training and test sets at a 7:3 ratio. A discovery cohort of around 100 patients, about 43 with Graves' ophthalmopathy and approximately 60 with stable Graves' hyperthyroidism, was used to find distinguishing TCR V-J signatures. The paper reports TCR Vbeta CDR3 sequencing of approximately 140 peripheral blood samples: 43 ophthalmopathy, roughly 80 hyperthyroidism and approximately 17 progressor patients. Prospective prediction of ophthalmopathy was tested in an independent validation cohort of approximately 18 hyperthyroidism patients and 15 to 17 patients who later progressed to ophthalmopathy. After blood sampling, hyperthyroidism patients were treated with methimazole at a starting dose of 30 mg daily, and ophthalmopathy patients were treated with high-dose intravenous methylprednisolone. Points the paper makes about the study in general: No statistical method was used to set the sample size in advance, and investigators knew the group allocation. Most expanded thyroid clonotypes (frequency above 0.001) were also found in blood, which suggests that blood repertoires may mirror thyroid immune responses. In cross-validation, a model built on a 13 V-J signature told ophthalmopathy apart from stable hyperthyroidism with approximately 91% sensitivity and about 81% specificity, and in testing the same model reached 80%/75%. In validation, progression to ophthalmopathy was predicted by the model with 65% to 71% sensitivity and 72.22% specificity, a median of about 6.4 months before onset.

Inclusive of the bounding cysteine and phenylalanine, the CDR3 is 16 residues long. This entry keeps only the CDR3 DNA: 48 bases, framed from base 1. Compared with germline, V lacks 5 bases and J lacks 0 bases; bases without a gene match: 9. CDR1 LNHDA and CDR2 SQIVND are derived from the germline V gene (reference sequence). Amplification of TCR beta CDR3 regions was carried out from RNA transcripts. A first-round RT-PCR of the TCR CDR3 used the HTBI primer set with the Qiagen OneStep RT-PCR kit. Libraries were constructed in a second round of multiplex PCR, after which size selection and purification were carried out. The libraries were sequenced on an Illumina HiSeq2000 using paired-end 100 bp reads. The published analysis was carried out like this. SOAPnuke was used to process the raw data, removing reads that contained adapters or uncalled bases, had a mean Phred below 15, or lacked an exact match to the constant primer or identifier. High-quality paired reads were merged using COPE v1.2.5, and each unique nucleotide sequence was defined as a clonotype. Clonotypes were aligned to IMGT TRBV, TRBD and TRBJ reference segments using MiTCR v1.1. The analysis included only V-J combinations with a frequency above 0.0001, which together covered more than 99% of the repertoires. A TCS score was defined as the ratio of F50 (clonal expansion) to E x V (chaos), with BLOSUM62-based TCRdist applied between CDR3 peptides within each V-J. Welch's t-statistics and random forest reduced 514 V-J features to about 12, which were used in a naive Bayes classifier (R e1071). Through fastp at Q25 and MiXCR, TCRdb rebuilt clones from the public reads, retaining in-frame beta chains. A single entry per CDR3 protein holds the most common genes and DNA from its merged rows. It is TCRdb's table, rather than the study itself, that gives the V and J calls and clone size. Recorded for this sample are a few hundred thousand distinct CDR3 sequences; 15% of them occurred a single time. In total, the top ten clones hold about 30% of the sample.

As to this clonotype: This clone's antigen is unknown. No base quality information exists; no much larger clone differs at one position.

Stable Graves' hyperthyroidism was defined as no progression to ophthalmopathy during 18 months of follow-up. Hyperthyroidism patients were newly diagnosed, with disease duration under 2 months, and aged 18 to 65 years. Any patient with an uncontrolled infection, another autoimmune disease, pregnancy or lactation was excluded. Diagnoses were established on the basis of clinical symptoms, serum thyroxine and TRAb, thyroid ultrasound, and orbital computed tomography. PBMCs were separated from roughly 10 ml of fresh peripheral blood using Ficoll-Paque density gradient centrifugation. Trizol reagent was used to extract total RNA, and RNA quality was then checked on an Agilent 2100 Bioanalyzer.

The clonotype originates from a woman aged 25-40 years with Graves' hyperthyroidism. The rearranged segments are TRBV19 and TRBJ1-1; 7 middle bases align to TRBD1. Material: blood. The CDR3 region has the sequence CASSSGTANMNTEAFF. The sequence in DNA is TGTGCCAGTAGTTCCGGGACAGCAAACATGAACACTGAAGCTTTCTTT.